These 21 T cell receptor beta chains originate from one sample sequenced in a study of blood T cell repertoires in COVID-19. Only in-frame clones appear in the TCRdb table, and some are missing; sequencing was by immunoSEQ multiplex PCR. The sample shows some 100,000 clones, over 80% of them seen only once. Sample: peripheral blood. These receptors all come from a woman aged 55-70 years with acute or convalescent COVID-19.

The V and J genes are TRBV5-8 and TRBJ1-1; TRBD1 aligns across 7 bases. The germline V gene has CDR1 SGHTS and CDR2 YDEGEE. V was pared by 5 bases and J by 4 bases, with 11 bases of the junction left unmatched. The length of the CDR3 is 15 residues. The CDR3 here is CASSSRTGLGTEAFF. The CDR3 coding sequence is TGTGCCAGCAGTTCCAGGACAGGTCTGGGCACTGAAGCTTTCTTT.

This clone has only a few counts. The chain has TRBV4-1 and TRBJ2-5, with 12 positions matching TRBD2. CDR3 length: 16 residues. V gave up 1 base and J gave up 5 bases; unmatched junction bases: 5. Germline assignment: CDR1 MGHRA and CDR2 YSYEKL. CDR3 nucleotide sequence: TGCGCCAGCAGCCAAGGCGGACTAGCGGGGAGGGAGACCCAGTACTTC. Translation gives CASSQGGLAGRETQYF.

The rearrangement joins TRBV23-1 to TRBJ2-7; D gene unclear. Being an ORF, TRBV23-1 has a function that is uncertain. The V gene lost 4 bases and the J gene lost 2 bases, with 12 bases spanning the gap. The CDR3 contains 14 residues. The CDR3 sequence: CASSRPGRTYEQYF. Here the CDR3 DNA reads TGCGCCAGCAGTCGACCAGGTAGAACCTACGAGCAGTACTTC.

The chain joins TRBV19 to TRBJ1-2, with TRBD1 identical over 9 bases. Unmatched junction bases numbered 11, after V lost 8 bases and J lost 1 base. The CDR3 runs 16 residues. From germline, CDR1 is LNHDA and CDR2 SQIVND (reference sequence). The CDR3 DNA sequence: TGTGCCAGTTCTCCGGGACAGGGCTATTTTAACTATGGCTACACCTTC. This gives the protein CASSPGQGYFNYGYTF.

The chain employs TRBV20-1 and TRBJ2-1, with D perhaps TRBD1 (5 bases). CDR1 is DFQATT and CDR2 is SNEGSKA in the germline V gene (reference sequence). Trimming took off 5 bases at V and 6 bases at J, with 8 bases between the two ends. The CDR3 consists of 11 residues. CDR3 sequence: CSALQGNEQFF. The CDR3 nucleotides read TGCAGTGCTTTGCAGGGCAATGAGCAGTTCTTC.

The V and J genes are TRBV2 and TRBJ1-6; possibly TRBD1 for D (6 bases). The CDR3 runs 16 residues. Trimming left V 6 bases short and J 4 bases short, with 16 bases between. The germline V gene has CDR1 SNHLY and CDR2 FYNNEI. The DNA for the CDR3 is TGTGCCAGCAGCATTAGGACAGCCGATTATAATTCACCCCTCCACTTT. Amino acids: CASSIRTADYNSPLHF. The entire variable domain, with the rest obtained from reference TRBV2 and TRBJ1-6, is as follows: EPEVTQTPSHQVTQMGQEVILRCVPISNHLYFYWYRQILGQKVEFLVSFYNNEISEKSEIFDDQFSVERPDGSNFTLKIRSTKLEDSAMYFCASSIRTADYNSPLHFGNGTRLTVT.

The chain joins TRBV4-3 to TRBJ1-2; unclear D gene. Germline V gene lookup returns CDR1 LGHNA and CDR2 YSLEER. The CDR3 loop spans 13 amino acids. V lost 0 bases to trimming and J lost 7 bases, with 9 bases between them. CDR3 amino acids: CASSQDLGSGYTF. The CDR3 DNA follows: TGCGCCAGCAGCCAAGATCTGGGGAGTGGCTACACCTTC.

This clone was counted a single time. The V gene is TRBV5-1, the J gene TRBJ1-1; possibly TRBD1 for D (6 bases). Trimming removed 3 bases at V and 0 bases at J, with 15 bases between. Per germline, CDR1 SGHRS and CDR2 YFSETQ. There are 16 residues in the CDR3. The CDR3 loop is CASSSDRGGLNTEAFF. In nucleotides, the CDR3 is TGCGCCAGCAGCTCCGACCGGGGGGGCCTGAACACTGAAGCTTTCTTT.

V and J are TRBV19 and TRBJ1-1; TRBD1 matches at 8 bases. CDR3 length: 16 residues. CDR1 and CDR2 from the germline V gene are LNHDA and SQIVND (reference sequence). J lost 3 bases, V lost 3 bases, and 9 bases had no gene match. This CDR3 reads CASSISAGGADTEAFF. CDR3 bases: TGTGCCAGTAGTATCTCGGCAGGGGGCGCGGACACTGAAGCTTTCTTT.

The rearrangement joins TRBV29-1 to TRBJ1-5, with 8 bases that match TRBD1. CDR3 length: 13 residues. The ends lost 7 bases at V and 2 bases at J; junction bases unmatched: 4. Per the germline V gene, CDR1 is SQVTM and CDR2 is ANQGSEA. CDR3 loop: CSAGQGGNQPQHF. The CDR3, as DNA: TGCAGCGCCGGACAGGGTGGCAATCAGCCCCAGCATTTT.

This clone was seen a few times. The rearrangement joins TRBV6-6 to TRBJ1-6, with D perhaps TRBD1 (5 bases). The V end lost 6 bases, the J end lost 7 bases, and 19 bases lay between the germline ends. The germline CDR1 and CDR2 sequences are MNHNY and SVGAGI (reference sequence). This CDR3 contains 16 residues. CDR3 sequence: CASRTSGTSVNSPLHF. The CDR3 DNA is TGTGCCAGCAGGACTTCCGGGACTTCGGTCAATTCACCCCTCCACTTT.

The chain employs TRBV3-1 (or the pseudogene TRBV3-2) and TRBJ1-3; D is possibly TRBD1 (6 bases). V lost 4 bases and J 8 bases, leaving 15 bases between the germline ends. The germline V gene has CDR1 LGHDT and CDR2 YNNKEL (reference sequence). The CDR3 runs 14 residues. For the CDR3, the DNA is TGTGCCAGCAGCCCCGGGACACTTCCCCACACCATATATTTT. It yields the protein CASSPGTLPHTIYF.

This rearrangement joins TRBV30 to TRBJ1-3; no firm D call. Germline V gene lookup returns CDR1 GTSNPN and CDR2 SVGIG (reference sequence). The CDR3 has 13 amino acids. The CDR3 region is CASGWSSGNTIYF. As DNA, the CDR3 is TGTGCTTCCGGGTGGAGCTCTGGAAACACCATATATTTT.

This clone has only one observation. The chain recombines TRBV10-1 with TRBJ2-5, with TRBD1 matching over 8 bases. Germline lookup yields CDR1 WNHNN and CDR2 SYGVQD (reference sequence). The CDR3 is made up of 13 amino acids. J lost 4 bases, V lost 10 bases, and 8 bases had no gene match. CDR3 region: CATDRAFPETQYF. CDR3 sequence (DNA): TGCGCCACGGACAGGGCCTTTCCAGAGACCCAGTACTTC.

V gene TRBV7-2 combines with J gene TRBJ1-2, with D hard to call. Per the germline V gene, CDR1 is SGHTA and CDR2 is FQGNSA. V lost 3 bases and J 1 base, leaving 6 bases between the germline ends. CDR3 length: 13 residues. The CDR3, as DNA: TGTGCCAGCAGCTTCGGGTTTAACTATGGCTACACCTTC. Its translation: CASSFGFNYGYTF. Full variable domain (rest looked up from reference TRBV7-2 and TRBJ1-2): GAGVSQSPSNKVTEKGKDVELRCDPISGHTALYWYRQSLGQGLEFLIYFQGNSAPDKSGLPSDRFSAERTGGSVSTLTIQRTQQEDSAVYLCASSFGFNYGYTFGSGTRLTVV.

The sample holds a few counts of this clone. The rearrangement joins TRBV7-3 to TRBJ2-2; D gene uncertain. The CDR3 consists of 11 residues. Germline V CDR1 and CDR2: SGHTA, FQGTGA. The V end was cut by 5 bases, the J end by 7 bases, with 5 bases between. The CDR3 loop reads CASSLRGELFF. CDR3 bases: TGTGCCAGCAGCCTTCGCGGGGAGCTGTTTTTT.

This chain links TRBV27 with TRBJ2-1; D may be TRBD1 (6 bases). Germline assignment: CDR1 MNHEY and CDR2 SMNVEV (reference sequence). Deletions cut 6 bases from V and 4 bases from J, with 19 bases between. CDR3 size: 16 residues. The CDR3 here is CASSLGRPQGYNEQFF. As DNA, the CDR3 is TGTGCCAGCAGCCTCGGACGCCCCCAGGGGTACAATGAGCAGTTCTTC.

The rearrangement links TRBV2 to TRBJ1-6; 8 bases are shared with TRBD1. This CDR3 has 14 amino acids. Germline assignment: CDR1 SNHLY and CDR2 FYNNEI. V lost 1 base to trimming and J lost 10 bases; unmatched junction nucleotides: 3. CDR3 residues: CASSEETGVSPLHF. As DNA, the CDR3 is TGTGCCAGCAGTGAAGAGACAGGGGTATCACCCCTCCACTTT.

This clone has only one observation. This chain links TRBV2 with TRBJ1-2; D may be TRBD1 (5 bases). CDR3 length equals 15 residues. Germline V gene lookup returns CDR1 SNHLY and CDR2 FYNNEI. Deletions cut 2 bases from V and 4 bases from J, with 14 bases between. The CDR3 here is CASSERGTMTYGYTF. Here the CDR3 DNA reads TGTGCCAGCAGTGAAAGGGGCACGATGACCTATGGCTACACCTTC.

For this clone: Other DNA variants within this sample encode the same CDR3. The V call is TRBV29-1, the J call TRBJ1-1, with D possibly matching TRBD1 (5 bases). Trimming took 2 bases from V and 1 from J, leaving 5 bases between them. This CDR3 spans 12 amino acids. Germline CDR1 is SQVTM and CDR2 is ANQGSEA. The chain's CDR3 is CSVERGNTEAFF. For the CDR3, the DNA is TGCAGCGTTGAAAGGGGGAACACTGAAGCTTTCTTT. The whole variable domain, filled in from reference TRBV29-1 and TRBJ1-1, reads SAVISQKPSRDICQRGTSLTIQCQVDSQVTMMFWYRQQPGQSLTLIATANQGSEATYESGFVIDKFPISRPNLTFSTLTVSNMSPEDSSIYLCSVERGNTEAFFGQGTRLTVV.

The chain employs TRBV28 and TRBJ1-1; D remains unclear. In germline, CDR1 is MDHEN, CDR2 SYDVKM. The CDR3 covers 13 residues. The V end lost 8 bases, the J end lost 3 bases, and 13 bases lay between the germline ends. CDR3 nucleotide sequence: TGTGCCAGCGAGTCGGTTGATGACACTGAAGCTTTCTTT. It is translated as CASESVDDTEAFF.